This T cell receptor beta chain was retrieved from a study of blood T cell repertoires in COVID-19. Across the whole study: COVID-19 samples, acute and convalescent, were from the United States, Italy and Spain.

Clones were read by immunoSEQ multiplex PCR, and TCRdb kept only the in-frame ones, dropping some. Among a few hundred thousand clones listed, 85% to 90% were seen once. The CDR3 consists of 12 residues. The V segment lost 7 bases and the J segment 6 bases; nucleotides outside the gene matches: 6. Germline assignment: CDR1 SQVTM and CDR2 ANQGSEA. Study members were between about 18 and 90 years old and lived in over 20 US regions. Participants classified as exposed had met a COVID-19 case within 2 weeks before study entry. The chain recombines TRBV29-1 with TRBJ1-2; 9 positions match TRBD1. This TCR was sampled from a man aged 25 to 40 who had been exposed to COVID-19. Input material: PBMCs or T cells enriched from blood (not recorded which). CDR3 nucleotides: TGCAGCGACAACAGGGGGCAGGATGGCTACACCTTC. Translated, it gives CSDNRGQDGYTF. The whole variable domain, filled in from reference TRBV29-1 and TRBJ1-2, reads SAVISQKPSRDICQRGTSLTIQCQVDSQVTMMFWYRQQPGQSLTLIATANQGSEATYESGFVIDKFPISRPNLTFSTLTVSNMSPEDSSIYLCSDNRGQDGYTFGSGTRLTVV.